The clone carrying this TCR beta chain was seen a handful of times. The data originate from a study of patients and donors after allogeneic stem cell transplantation. CDR1 MNHNS and CDR2 SASEGT come from the germline V gene. The CDR3 extends over 15 amino acids. V shed 8 bases, J shed 3 bases, and the junction held 11 bases outside the gene matches. TCRdb reprocessed the RT-PCR reads with MiXCR, giving one entry per CDR3 protein. Of roughly 880,000 distinct CDR3 sequences listed, around 17% are singletons. The V call is TRBV6-1, the J call TRBJ1-2; 8 bases agree with TRBD1. The receptor was isolated from a human donor who was either an allogeneic HSCT recipient or a stem cell or donor lymphocyte infusion donor (not recorded which). It is not recorded whose cells these are; they may come from a transplant donor. The sample comprised blood, either unsorted or a sorted T cell fraction (not recorded which). The CDR3 protein is CASAPYPTGDYGYTF. As DNA, the CDR3 is TGTGCCAGCGCCCCTTACCCGACAGGGGACTATGGCTACACCTTC.